One and the same sample provided the 29 T cell receptor beta chains below, sequenced in a study of spatial heterogeneity in lung cancer. MiXCR, run by TCRdb on the 5' RACE reads, gives a single entry per CDR3 protein. Of around 110,000 distinct CDR3 sequences listed, roughly an eighth are singletons. Noted time point: blood at routine non-recurrence follow-up after resection. Material for sequencing was whole RNA from tumor, nontumor lung or frozen PBMC, left unsorted. The sample here was PBMCs, taken at follow-up. The receptors here all came from a male donor with early-stage non-small cell lung cancer.

This clonotype was counted ten times or more. V usage is TRBV24-1 and J usage is TRBJ2-3; D gene ambiguous. This CDR3 is 16 amino acids long. With 3 bases removed from V and 9 bases from J, the gap between germline ends came to 21 bases. The germline V gene encodes CDR1 KGHDR and CDR2 SFDVKD. CDR3 sequence (DNA): TGTGCCACCAGTGATCAAGGCCTCGGTTATTTCGCCACGCAGTATTTT. This encodes CATSDQGLGYFATQYF.

This clonotype was seen more than once but under ten times. The chain recombines TRBV6-5 with TRBJ2-7; TRBD1 might be the D (6 bases). The CDR3 extends over 16 amino acids. Germline CDR1 is MNHEY and CDR2 is SVGAGI. Trimming took off 5 bases at V and 3 bases at J, with 20 bases between the two ends. CDR3 in amino acids: CASSLALGRGVYEQYF. The DNA for the CDR3 is TGTGCCAGCAGTCTTGCGTTGGGCAGGGGAGTCTACGAGCAGTACTTC.

The chain couples TRBV9 to TRBJ2-7; TRBD2 might be the D (5 bases). The CDR3 spans 15 residues. Germline V gene lookup returns CDR1 SGDLS and CDR2 YYNGEE. The V end was cut by 0 bases, the J end by 0 bases, with 10 bases between. CDR3 coding DNA: TGTGCCAGCAGCGTAGCCCCGGGGATCTCCTACGAGCAGTACTTC. Translated, it gives CASSVAPGISYEQYF.

The chain uses TRBV12-3 or TRBV12-4 and TRBJ2-2; tentative D call: TRBD1 (5 bases). The CDR3 has 12 amino acids. The ends were cut back, 8 bases at V and 4 bases at J, with 8 bases in the middle. The CDR3 DNA follows: TGTGCCAGCGTTAGGGGCACCGGGGAGCTGTTTTTT. Encoded protein: CASVRGTGELFF.

The chain recombines TRBV28 with TRBJ2-5, with TRBD1 identical over 7 bases. V dropped 2 bases and J dropped 4; count of bases not matched to a gene: 1. This CDR3 spans 13 amino acids. Germline assignment: CDR1 MDHEN and CDR2 SYDVKM. CDR3 residues: CASSLGQVETQYF. CDR3 nucleotide sequence: TGTGCCAGCAGTTTAGGACAGGTAGAGACCCAGTACTTC.

This clonotype was counted between two and nine times. The V and J genes are TRBV25-1 and TRBJ2-5, with 7 bases matching TRBD1. Per germline, CDR1 MGHDK and CDR2 SYGVNS. This CDR3 region has 15 residues. Losses at the gene ends were 5 bases for V and 5 bases for J; bases not matched to a gene: 11. The CDR3 DNA follows: TGTGCCAGCAGTATCGCCGCAGGGGGTGGGGAGACCCAGTACTTC. This sequence encodes CASSIAAGGGETQYF.

This clonotype was picked up a small number of times. The V call is TRBV6-6, the J call TRBJ1-4, with D unresolved. The CDR3 contains 15 residues. The V gene lost 5 bases and the J gene lost 0 bases, with 10 bases spanning the gap. Germline V gives CDR1 MNHNY, CDR2 SVGAGI (reference sequence). This chain's CDR3 is CASSVRYATNEKLFF. CDR3 coding DNA: TGTGCCAGCAGTGTGAGATATGCAACTAATGAAAAACTGTTTTTT.

This clonotype appeared many times. The chain links TRBV5-6 to TRBJ2-5; 7 bases are a match to TRBD1. The junction had 4 bases not matched to a gene; V was cut back by 3 bases and J by 2 bases. The CDR3 has 14 residues. The germline V gene has CDR1 SGHDT and CDR2 YYEEEE. The CDR3 DNA reads as TGTGCCAGCAGCTACGGGACAGAACAAGAGACCCAGTACTTC. Its protein product is CASSYGTEQETQYF.

The genes are TRBV7-9 and TRBJ2-7, with no clear D. This CDR3 is 12 amino acids long. Germline assignment: CDR1 SEHNR and CDR2 FQNEAQ (reference sequence). V was clipped by 5 bases and J by 3 bases, with 8 bases between them. CDR3 nucleotides: TGTGCCAGCAGCCAGACCTACTACGAGCAGTACTTC. Encoded protein: CASSQTYYEQYF.

The chain carries TRBV12-3 or TRBV12-4 and TRBJ1-2, with unresolved D. The CDR3 has 11 amino acids. Trimming shortened V by 4 bases and J by 4 bases, and 4 bases separated the two germline ends. The CDR3 reads CASSYGYGYTF. The CDR3 nucleotides read TGTGCCAGCAGTTATGGCTATGGCTACACCTTC.

The CDR3 region is CASSAGGNSPLHF. Here the CDR3 DNA reads TGTGCCAGCAGCGCGGGGGGGAATTCACCCCTCCACTTT. The chain combines TRBV9 with TRBJ1-6; D perhaps matches TRBD1 (5 bases). The CDR3 extends over 13 amino acids. V was clipped by 3 bases and J by 7 bases, with 8 bases between them. Germline CDR1 SGDLS, CDR2 YYNGEE.

There are many counts of this clonotype. The rearrangement uses TRBV10-3 and TRBJ1-4, with D tentatively TRBD1 (6 bases). The CDR3 is made up of 13 amino acids. The germline V gene encodes CDR1 ENHRY and CDR2 SYGVKD. Between the trimmed V and J ends, which lost 3 bases and 6 bases, there was a span of 8 bases. Here the CDR3 DNA reads TGTGCCATCAGTGACAGGGGTGATGAAAAACTGTTTTTT. It specifies CAISDRGDEKLFF.

This clonotype occurred many times. V is TRBV29-1 and J is TRBJ2-3, with D maybe TRBD2 (5 bases). This CDR3 has 12 amino acids. The V gene's germline CDR1 is SQVTM and CDR2 ANQGSEA. V lost 2 bases and J lost 7, with 10 bases in between. CDR3 loop: CSVELAQYTQYF. CDR3 in DNA: TGCAGCGTTGAACTAGCCCAATATACGCAGTATTTT.

This sequence joins TRBV20-1 and TRBJ2-1, with TRBD1 matching over 7 bases. CDR3 size: 16 residues. Germline loops: CDR1 DFQATT, CDR2 SNEGSKA (reference sequence). With V trimmed by 2 bases and J by 5 bases, 12 bases remained unmatched. The CDR3 DNA follows: TGCAGTGCTAGACCCCCCAGGGGACAGATAAACAATGAGCAGTTCTTC. This sequence encodes CSARPPRGQINNEQFF.

This chain connects TRBV20-1 to TRBJ2-1, with 7 bases matching TRBD1. Germline lookup yields CDR1 DFQATT and CDR2 SNEGSKA (reference sequence). This CDR3 has 14 residues. The ends lost 6 bases at V and 4 bases at J; junction bases unmatched: 9. CDR3 nucleotides: TGCAGTGCGCGACAGGGTTTGGGTTACAATGAGCAGTTCTTC. Translated: CSARQGLGYNEQFF.

In this sample, this clonotype turned up many times. The CDR3 sequence is CASSFGDSPLHF. DNA of the CDR3: TGTGCCAGCAGCTTCGGGGATTCACCCCTCCACTTT. V is TRBV7-2 and J is TRBJ1-6, with no clear D. Trimming shortened V by 3 bases and J by 8 bases, and 5 bases separated the two germline ends. Germline V gives CDR1 SGHTA, CDR2 FQGNSA. The CDR3 has 12 amino acids.

The chain recombines TRBV18 with TRBJ1-1, with D tentatively TRBD1 (5 bases). Trimming pared 2 bases from V and 0 bases from J, leaving 10 bases between. The CDR3 consists of 15 residues. Looked up from germline, CDR1 is KGHSH and CDR2 is LQKENI. This CDR3 is CASSPLGAVNTEAFF. The CDR3 DNA sequence: TGTGCCAGCTCACCATTAGGGGCTGTGAACACTGAAGCTTTCTTT.

This clonotype was seen many times. The chain links TRBV29-1 to TRBJ2-7; the match to TRBD1 covers 10 bases. Germline lookup yields CDR1 SQVTM and CDR2 ANQGSEA. CDR3 length: 14 residues. Unmatched junction bases numbered 10, after V lost 7 bases and J lost 4 bases. CDR3 nucleotides: TGCAGCGGGTCCCGGGACAGGGGCGGGTACGAGCAGTACTTC. As protein: CSGSRDRGGYEQYF.

The rearrangement links TRBV5-1 to TRBJ1-1; 8 bases match TRBD1. The CDR3 contains 14 residues. The junction had 6 bases not matched to a gene; V was cut back by 4 bases and J by 4 bases. Germline V gene data show CDR1 as SGHRS and CDR2 as YFSETQ. The CDR3 region is CASSIAGQGTEAFF. Here the CDR3 DNA reads TGCGCCAGCAGCATAGCCGGACAGGGCACTGAAGCTTTCTTT.

This clonotype was counted a few times. The chain combines TRBV15 with TRBJ1-5, with D possibly matching TRBD1 (6 bases). The V end lost 8 bases, the J end lost 7 bases, and 21 bases lay between the germline ends. This CDR3 has 15 amino acids. Germline-derived CDR1 and CDR2 are LNHNV and YYDKDF (reference sequence). CDR3 in amino acids: CATRRGQGSVQPQHF. The CDR3 coding sequence is TGTGCCACCCGTAGGGGTCAGGGGAGTGTCCAGCCCCAGCATTTT.

Many counts were recorded for this clonotype. V and J are TRBV4-2 and TRBJ2-3, with 8 bases aligning to TRBD1. The germline CDR1 and CDR2 sequences are LGHNA and YNFKEQ. The CDR3 spans 15 residues. J gave up 4 bases and V 0 bases, and 3 bases lay outside the gene matches. The CDR3 spells CASSQDRTGSDTQYF. The DNA for the CDR3 is TGTGCCAGCAGCCAAGACCGGACAGGGTCAGATACGCAGTATTTT.

This clonotype was counted between two and nine times. V gene TRBV5-6 combines with J gene TRBJ2-3; D is possibly TRBD1 or TRBD2 (5 bases each). The CDR3 runs to 16 residues. V was clipped by 4 bases and J by 0 bases, with 15 bases between them. Germline loops: CDR1 SGHDT, CDR2 YYEEEE. CDR3 region: CASSTGPRSSTDTQYF. For the CDR3, the DNA is TGTGCCAGCAGCACGGGACCGCGATCTAGCACAGATACGCAGTATTTT.

In its sample, this clonotype was seen a few times. The chain carries TRBV20-1 and TRBJ2-3; D remains unclear. Germline CDR1 reads DFQATT; CDR2 reads SNEGSKA (reference sequence). CDR3 size: 14 residues. Between the trimmed V and J ends, which lost 3 bases and 0 bases, there was a span of 10 bases. The CDR3, as DNA: TGCAGTGCTAGGAGAGGAGCGAGCACAGATACGCAGTATTTT. It yields the protein CSARRGASTDTQYF.

The rearrangement joins TRBV5-1 to TRBJ1-6, with 9 bases aligning to TRBD1. There are 15 residues in the CDR3. The trim removed 4 bases at V and 5 bases at J, leaving 4 bases unmatched. Germline CDR1 is SGHRS and CDR2 is YFSETQ. The DNA for the CDR3 is TGCGCCAGCAGCGTGGGACAGGGTAATAATTCACCCCTCCACTTT. It yields the protein CASSVGQGNNSPLHF.

The chain uses TRBV2 and TRBJ2-5, with 9 nucleotides matching TRBD2. The CDR3 has 16 amino acids. Germline trimming cut 3 bases from V and 2 bases from J; bases unmatched to any gene: 7. Germline values: CDR1 SNHLY, CDR2 FYNNEI. Written as DNA, the CDR3 is TGTGCCAGCAGTGATTGGGTAGCGGGGGTACAAGAGACCCAGTACTTC. Translating gives CASSDWVAGVQETQYF.

This clonotype was counted at least ten times. This rearrangement joins TRBV7-2 to TRBJ1-5; TRBD1 aligns across 8 bases. CDR1 and CDR2 (germline): SGHTA, FQGNSA. After removal of 4 bases from V and 2 bases from J, the junction contained 4 bases not matched to a gene. This CDR3 has 15 residues. CDR3 bases: TGTGCCAGCAGCTCCCGGGGACAGGGCAATCAGCCCCAGCATTTT. As protein: CASSSRGQGNQPQHF.

This sequence joins TRBV11-2 and TRBJ2-2, with D possibly TRBD1 on 5 matching bases. Germline V CDR1 and CDR2: SGHAT, FQNNGV. Trimming took off 6 bases at V and 3 bases at J, with 11 bases between the two ends. The CDR3 has 14 residues. The CDR3 DNA follows: TGTGCCAGCAGTTGGGAAGGGGACACCGGGGAGCTGTTTTTT. Amino acids: CASSWEGDTGELFF. The complete variable domain, with remaining parts taken from reference TRBV11-2 and TRBJ2-2, reads EAGVAQSPRYKIIEKRQSVAFWCNPISGHATLYWYQQILGQGPKLLIQFQNNGVVDDSQLPKDRFSAERLKGVDSTLKIQPAKLEDSAVYLCASSWEGDTGELFFGEGSRLTVL.

For the CDR3, the DNA is TGTGCCAGCAAACCGGGAAGCCTTGGGGAGCAGTACTTC. Protein sequence: CASKPGSLGEQYF. The chain uses TRBV7-9 and TRBJ2-7; D is possibly TRBD2 (5 bases). Germline values: CDR1 SEHNR, CDR2 FQNEAQ (reference sequence). The V end lost 7 bases, the J end lost 7 bases, and 17 bases lay between the germline ends. The CDR3 is made up of 13 amino acids.

This clonotype was observed a few times. CDR3 amino acids: CASSLMSSSRVSEQYF. In nucleotides, the CDR3 is TGTGCCAGCAGCTTAATGTCGTCATCCAGGGTGAGCGAGCAGTACTTC. The chain carries TRBV7-3 and TRBJ2-7; possibly TRBD1 for D (5 bases). Germline V lookup: CDR1 SGHTA, CDR2 FQGTGA. The CDR3 extends over 16 amino acids. The V end was cut by 1 base, the J end by 6 bases, with 19 bases between.